One and the same sample provided the 24 T cell receptor beta chains below, sequenced in a study of blood T cell repertoires in COVID-19. TCRdb keeps only in-frame clones here, not all; method: immunoSEQ multiplex PCR. The data show more than 250,000 clones, with under 95% seen just once and around 18% held by the top ten. Sequencing was carried out using PBMCs or T cells enriched from blood (not recorded which). The source of these receptors is a woman younger than 45 who had recovered from COVID-19.

The V gene is TRBV3-1 (or the pseudogene TRBV3-2), the J gene TRBJ1-2; D is possibly TRBD1 (5 bases). Trimming pared 1 base from V and 4 bases from J, leaving 16 bases between. Germline lookup yields CDR1 LGHDT and CDR2 YNNKEL (reference sequence). There are 16 residues in the CDR3. The CDR3 region is CASSQGSGEISYGYTF. In DNA form, the CDR3 reads TGTGCCAGCAGCCAAGGATCGGGGGAGATATCCTATGGCTACACCTTC.

This chain uses TRBV6-2 or TRBV6-3 with TRBJ2-7; 10 nucleotides match TRBD2. In germline, CDR1 is MNHEY, CDR2 SVGEGT. The CDR3 sequence is 15 residues long. The trim removed 4 bases at V and 2 bases at J, leaving 5 bases unmatched. CDR3 DNA sequence: TGTGCCAGCAGTTCCCCAGCGGGGGGGCCCTACGAGCAGTACTTC. Its translation is CASSSPAGGPYEQYF.

This clone was counted a single time. V is TRBV2 and J is TRBJ1-3; the D gene is possibly TRBD1 (5 bases). Germline-derived CDR1 and CDR2 are SNHLY and FYNNEI. Deletions cut 3 bases from V and 0 bases from J, with 9 bases between. This CDR3 is 15 amino acids long. This CDR3 is CASSEGRSSGNTIYF. CDR3 in DNA: TGTGCCAGCAGTGAGGGGCGGAGCTCTGGAAACACCATATATTTT.

In regard to this clone: The sample holds other DNA sequences that translate to the same CDR3. The chain has TRBV18 and TRBJ1-2; 11 bases fit TRBD1. The CDR3 sequence is 15 residues long. Germline V gives CDR1 KGHSH, CDR2 LQKENI. J lost 3 bases, V lost 2 bases, and 2 bases had no gene match. The CDR3: CASSPGTGGDYGYTF. In nucleotides, the CDR3 is TGTGCCAGCTCACCAGGGACAGGGGGAGACTATGGCTACACCTTC.

The gene calls are TRBV28 and TRBJ1-2; maybe TRBD1 (5 bases). Germline loops: CDR1 MDHEN, CDR2 SYDVKM. V lost 5 bases, J lost 1 base, and 11 bases lay in between. CDR3 length: 14 residues. CDR3 region: CASSPDSLNYGYTF. The CDR3 DNA reads TGTGCCAGCAGTCCCGACAGCCTTAACTATGGCTACACCTTC.

This chain uses TRBV28 with TRBJ1-2; 9 bases match TRBD1. Trimming took 7 bases from V and 8 from J; bases not matched to a gene: 8. The length of the CDR3 is 13 residues. From germline, CDR1 is MDHEN and CDR2 SYDVKM. The CDR3 nucleotides are TGTGCCAGCAATCCGGGACAGGGACGAGGCTACACCTTC. This translates into CASNPGQGRGYTF.

The rearrangement uses TRBV2 and TRBJ1-2, with 7 positions matching TRBD1. Germline values: CDR1 SNHLY, CDR2 FYNNEI. The CDR3 totals 14 residues. The ends lost 2 bases at V and 4 bases at J; junction bases unmatched: 4. The CDR3 region has the DNA TGTGCCAGCAGTGAATACGGGACAGTCTATGGCTACACCTTC. Amino acid sequence: CASSEYGTVYGYTF.

The J gene is TRBJ2-6, the V gene TRBV7-2; TRBD2 agrees at 10 bases. Germline values: CDR1 SGHTA, CDR2 FQGNSA. The length of the CDR3 is 18 residues. V lost 5 bases and J lost 3; bases outside the gene matches: 10. DNA for the CDR3: TGTGCCAGCAGCCCTCATGGGCTAGCGGGGGTTGGGGCCAACGTCCTGACTTTC. Its protein is CASSPHGLAGVGANVLTF. The full variable domain, with the rest looked up from reference TRBV7-2 and TRBJ2-6, is GAGVSQSPSNKVTEKGKDVELRCDPISGHTALYWYRQSLGQGLEFLIYFQGNSAPDKSGLPSDRFSAERTGGSVSTLTIQRTQQEDSAVYLCASSPHGLAGVGANVLTFGAGSRLTVL.

The chain is built from TRBV15 and TRBJ1-5; D is ambiguous. Trimming shortened V by 0 bases and J by 2 bases, and 5 bases separated the two germline ends. Per germline, CDR1 LNHNV and CDR2 YYDKDF (reference sequence). The CDR3 totals 14 residues. CDR3 bases: TGTGCCACCAGCAGAGAGAGGGGCAATCAGCCCCAGCATTTT. It specifies CATSRERGNQPQHF. The full variable domain, rest sourced from reference TRBV15 and TRBJ1-5, is DAMVIQNPRYQVTQFGKPVTLSCSQTLNHNVMYWYQQKSSQAPKLLFHYYDKDFNNEADTPDNFQSRRPNTSFCFLDIRSPGLGDTAMYLCATSRERGNQPQHFGDGTRLSIL.

This rearrangement joins TRBV6-5 to TRBJ2-7; no reliable D call. Between the trimmed V and J ends, which lost 8 bases and 3 bases, there was a span of 11 bases. Germline V gene lookup returns CDR1 MNHEY and CDR2 SVGAGI. There are 12 residues in the CDR3. The DNA of the CDR3 is TGTGCCAGCCATATTAGTTTCTACGAGCAGTACTTC. Protein sequence: CASHISFYEQYF.

The rearrangement joins TRBV7-9 to TRBJ2-1; tentative D call: TRBD2 (6 bases). The CDR3 runs to 16 residues. Trimming removed 0 bases from V and 5 bases from J, with 14 bases in between. Germline V CDR1 and CDR2: SEHNR, FQNEAQ (reference sequence). The CDR3 spells CASSLATAWEDNEQFF. The CDR3 DNA reads TGTGCCAGCAGCTTAGCCACAGCATGGGAGGACAATGAGCAGTTCTTC.

In this sample, this clone turned up once. V usage is TRBV5-4 and J usage is TRBJ2-3; 15 nucleotides match TRBD2. The ends lost 4 bases at V and 2 bases at J; junction bases unmatched: 5. Germline CDR1 reads SGHNT; CDR2 reads YYREEE (reference sequence). The CDR3 extends over 17 amino acids. The CDR3: CASSAGLAGGYTDTQYF. The CDR3 DNA follows: TGTGCCAGCAGCGCTGGACTAGCGGGGGGGTACACAGATACGCAGTATTTT.

V and J are TRBV5-5 and TRBJ2-3; TRBD1 matches 8 bases. From germline, CDR1 is SGHKS and CDR2 YYEKEE (reference sequence). Trimming cost V 4 bases and J 0 bases; bases outside gene matches: 4. The CDR3 contains 15 residues. The CDR3 is CASSRRQGSTDTQYF. The CDR3 coding sequence is TGTGCCAGCAGCCGGAGACAGGGGAGCACAGATACGCAGTATTTT. Together with reference TRBV5-5 and TRBJ2-3, the CDR3 gives the full variable domain: DAGVTQSPTHLIKTRGQQVTLRCSPISGHKSVSWYQQVLGQGPQFIFQYYEKEERGRGNFPDRFSARQFPNYSSELNVNALLLGDSALYLCASSRRQGSTDTQYFGPGTRLTVL.

This clone was found a few times. This chain uses TRBV18 with TRBJ1-3; D ambiguous. The germline V gene has CDR1 KGHSH and CDR2 LQKENI. The ends were cut back, 3 bases at V and 0 bases at J, with 9 bases in the middle. The CDR3 totals 15 residues. The CDR3, as DNA: TGTGCCAGCTCACCGGCAACCACCTCTGGAAACACCATATATTTT. This translates into CASSPATTSGNTIYF.

This rearrangement joins TRBV3-1 (or the pseudogene TRBV3-2) to TRBJ1-5; possible D gene TRBD1, 6 bases. The CDR3 consists of 18 residues. With 3 bases removed from V and 7 bases from J, the gap between germline ends came to 25 bases. Germline-derived CDR1 and CDR2 are LGHDT and YNNKEL (reference sequence). In DNA form, the CDR3 reads TGTGCCAGCAGCCAGCTCGGAGCCCACACAGGGTCAGGCCAGCCCCAGCATTTT. The encoded protein is CASSQLGAHTGSGQPQHF.

This chain joins TRBV15 and TRBJ1-4; D is unresolved. Germline V gene lookup returns CDR1 LNHNV and CDR2 YYDKDF (reference sequence). V dropped 0 bases and J dropped 8 bases, with 7 bases sitting between them. The CDR3 length is 13 residues. CDR3 sequence (DNA): TGTGCCACCAGCAGAGATATGAGGGAAAAACTGTTTTTT. It specifies CATSRDMREKLFF. The variable domain in full, completed from reference TRBV15 and TRBJ1-4, reads DAMVIQNPRYQVTQFGKPVTLSCSQTLNHNVMYWYQQKSSQAPKLLFHYYDKDFNNEADTPDNFQSRRPNTSFCFLDIRSPGLGDTAMYLCATSRDMREKLFFGSGTQLSVL.

This chain joins TRBV28 and TRBJ1-2; D is uncertain. V was cut by 7 bases and J by 4 bases, with 10 bases left in between. The CDR3 has 12 residues. Germline V CDR1 and CDR2: MDHEN, SYDVKM. CDR3 amino acids: CASTPDFYGYTF. The CDR3 region has the DNA TGTGCCAGCACGCCGGACTTCTATGGCTACACCTTC.

This clone was counted between two and nine times. The chain has TRBV6-2 or TRBV6-3 and TRBJ1-2; 7 bases agree with TRBD1. V trimming: 4 bases; J trimming: 4 bases; junction bases outside the gene matches: 6. The CDR3 loop spans 14 amino acids. Germline V gene sequence: CDR1 MNHEY, CDR2 SVGEGT. The chain's CDR3 is CASSSGQRLYGYTF. The CDR3 DNA reads as TGTGCCAGCAGTTCGGGACAGAGACTCTATGGCTACACCTTC.

The genes are TRBV6-5 and TRBJ1-5; the D gene is possibly TRBD1 (6 bases). Germline assignment: CDR1 MNHEY and CDR2 SVGAGI. CDR3 length equals 13 residues. The V end was cut by 4 bases, the J end by 5 bases, with 9 bases between. The CDR3 loop reads CASSSDSHQPQHF. The CDR3 DNA sequence: TGTGCCAGCAGTTCGGACAGCCATCAGCCCCAGCATTTT.

V gene TRBV6-4 combines with J gene TRBJ1-2, with TRBD1 matching 10 bases. J was trimmed by 5 bases and V by 4 bases; bases with no gene match: 1. Germline V gene data show CDR1 as MRHNA and CDR2 as SNTAGT. This CDR3 is 13 amino acids long. CDR3 nucleotides: TGTGCCAGCAGTGGGGACAGGGGTTATGGCTACACCTTC. This sequence encodes CASSGDRGYGYTF.

The chain combines TRBV24-1 with TRBJ1-4, with a possible D match to TRBD1 (6 bases). V lost 3 bases, J lost 0 bases, and 7 bases lay in between. Germline CDR1 and CDR2: KGHDR and SFDVKD. This CDR3 comprises 15 residues. Here the CDR3 reads CATSDTGSTNEKLFF. CDR3 sequence (DNA): TGTGCCACCAGTGATACAGGGTCAACTAATGAAAAACTGTTTTTT.

This chain joins TRBV6-5 and TRBJ1-6; 7 nucleotides agree with TRBD1. With 6 bases clipped from V and 9 bases from J, the junction kept 11 bases outside the gene matches. The CDR3 has 15 residues. The germline V gene has CDR1 MNHEY and CDR2 SVGAGI. The CDR3 loop is CASSIQGPGGSPLHF. DNA for the CDR3: TGTGCCAGCAGCATACAGGGGCCGGGCGGTTCACCCCTCCACTTT.

V is TRBV4-2 and J is TRBJ2-7; TRBD1 matches at 8 bases. Unmatched junction bases numbered 4, after V lost 1 base and J lost 2 bases. The CDR3 is made up of 15 amino acids. CDR1 and CDR2 from the germline V gene are LGHNA and YNFKEQ. The CDR3 spells CASSQVGTGTYEQYF. CDR3 in DNA: TGTGCCAGCAGCCAAGTAGGGACAGGCACCTACGAGCAGTACTTC.

The CDR3 DNA sequence: TGTGCCAGCAGTCACGACAGGGGGCCTTACGAGCAGTACTTC. Amino acids: CASSHDRGPYEQYF. The chain is built from TRBV6-5 and TRBJ2-7; 10 positions match TRBD1. In germline, CDR1 is MNHEY, CDR2 SVGAGI. The V gene end was trimmed by 5 bases and the J gene end by 4 bases; junction bases not matched to a gene: 5. This CDR3 is 14 amino acids long.